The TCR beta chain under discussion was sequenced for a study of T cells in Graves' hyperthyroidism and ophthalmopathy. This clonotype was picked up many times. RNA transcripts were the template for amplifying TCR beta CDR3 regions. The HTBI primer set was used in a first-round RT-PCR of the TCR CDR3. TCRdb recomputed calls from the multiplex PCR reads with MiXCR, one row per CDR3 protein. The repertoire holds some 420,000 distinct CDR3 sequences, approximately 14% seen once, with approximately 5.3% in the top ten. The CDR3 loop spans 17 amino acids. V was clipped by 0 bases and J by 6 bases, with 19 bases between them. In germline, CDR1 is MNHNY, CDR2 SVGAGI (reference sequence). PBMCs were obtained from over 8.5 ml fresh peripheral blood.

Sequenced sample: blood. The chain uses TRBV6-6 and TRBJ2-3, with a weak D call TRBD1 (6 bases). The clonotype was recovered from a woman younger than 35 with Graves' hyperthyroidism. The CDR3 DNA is TGTGCCAGCAGTTACTCCGCGACAGGCTTAAGAGGGGATACGCAGTATTTT. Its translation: CASSYSATGLRGDTQYF.